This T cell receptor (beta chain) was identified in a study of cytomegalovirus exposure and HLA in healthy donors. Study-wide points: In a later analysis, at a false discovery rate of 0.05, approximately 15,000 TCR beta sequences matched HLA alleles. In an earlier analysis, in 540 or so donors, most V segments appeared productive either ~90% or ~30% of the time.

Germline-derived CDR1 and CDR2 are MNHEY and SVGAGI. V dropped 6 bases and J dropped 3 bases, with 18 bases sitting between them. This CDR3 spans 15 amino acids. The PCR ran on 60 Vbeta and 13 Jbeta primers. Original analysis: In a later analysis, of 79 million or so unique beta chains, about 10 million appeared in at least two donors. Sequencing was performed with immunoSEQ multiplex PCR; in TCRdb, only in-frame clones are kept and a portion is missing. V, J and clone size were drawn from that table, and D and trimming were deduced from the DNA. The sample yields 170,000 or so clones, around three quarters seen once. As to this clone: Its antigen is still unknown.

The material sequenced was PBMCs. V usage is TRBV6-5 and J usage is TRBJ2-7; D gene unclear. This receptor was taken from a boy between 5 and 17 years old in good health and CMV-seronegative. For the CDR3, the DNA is TGTGCCAGCAGCGAGCAGGAAACCCTTAACTACGAGCAGTACTTC. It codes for CASSEQETLNYEQYF.